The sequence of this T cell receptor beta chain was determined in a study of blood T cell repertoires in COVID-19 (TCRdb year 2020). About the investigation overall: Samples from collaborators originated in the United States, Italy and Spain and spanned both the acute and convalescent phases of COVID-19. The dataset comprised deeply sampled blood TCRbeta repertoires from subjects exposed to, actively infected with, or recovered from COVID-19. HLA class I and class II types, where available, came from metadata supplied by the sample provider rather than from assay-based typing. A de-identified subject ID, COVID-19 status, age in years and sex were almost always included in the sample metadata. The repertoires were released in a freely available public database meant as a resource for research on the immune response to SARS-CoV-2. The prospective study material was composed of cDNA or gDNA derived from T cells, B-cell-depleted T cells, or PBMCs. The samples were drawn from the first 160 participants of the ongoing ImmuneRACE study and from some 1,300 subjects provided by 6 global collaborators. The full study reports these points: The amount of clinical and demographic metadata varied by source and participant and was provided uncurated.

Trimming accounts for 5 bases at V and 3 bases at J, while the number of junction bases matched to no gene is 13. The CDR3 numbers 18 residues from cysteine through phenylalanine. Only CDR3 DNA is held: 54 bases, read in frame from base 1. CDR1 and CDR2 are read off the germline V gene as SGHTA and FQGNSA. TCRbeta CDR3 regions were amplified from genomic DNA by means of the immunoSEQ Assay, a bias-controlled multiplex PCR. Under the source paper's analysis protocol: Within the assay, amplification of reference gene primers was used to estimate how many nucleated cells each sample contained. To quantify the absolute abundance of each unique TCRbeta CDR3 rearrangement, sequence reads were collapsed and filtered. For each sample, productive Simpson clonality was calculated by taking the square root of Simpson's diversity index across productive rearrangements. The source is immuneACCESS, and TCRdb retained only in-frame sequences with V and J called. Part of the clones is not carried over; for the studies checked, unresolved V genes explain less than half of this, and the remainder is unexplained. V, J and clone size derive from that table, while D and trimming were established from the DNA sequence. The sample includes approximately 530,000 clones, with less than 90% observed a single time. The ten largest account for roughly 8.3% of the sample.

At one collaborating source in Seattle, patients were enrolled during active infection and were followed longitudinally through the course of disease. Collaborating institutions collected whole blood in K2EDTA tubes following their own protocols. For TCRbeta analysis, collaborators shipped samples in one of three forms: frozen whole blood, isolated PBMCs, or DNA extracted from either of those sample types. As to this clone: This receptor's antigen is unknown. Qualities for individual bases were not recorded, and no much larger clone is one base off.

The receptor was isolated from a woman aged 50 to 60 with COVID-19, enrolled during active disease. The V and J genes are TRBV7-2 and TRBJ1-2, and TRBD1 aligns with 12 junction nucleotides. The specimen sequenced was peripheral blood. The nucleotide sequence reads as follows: TGTGCCAGCAGCCCAACCGGGACAGGGGGCCCGAAGGACTATGGCTACACCTTC. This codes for CASSPTGTGGPKDYGYTF.